Below, one TCR beta chain is given with its context. This clone was seen more than once but under ten times. No cognate antigen has been identified for it. The record has no base qualities; no much larger clone is one base away. The entry originates in a study of cytomegalovirus exposure and HLA in healthy donors (dated by TCRdb to 2015 to 2018). Study-level background: An earlier analysis of some 550 of the donors reported roughly 270 Gb of sequence data and some 120 million unique TCR beta sequences from about 180 million T cells. To predict cytomegalovirus infection status, the study brought together high-throughput TCR immunosequencing, statistical association of individual TCRs with disease status, and machine learning. An early release that covered fewer than 750 HLA-typed donors contained around 330 gigabases of sequencing data and about 93 million unique TCR sequences. A later analysis re-examined previously published TCR beta repertoires from 610 or so donors and added high-resolution HLA genotyping to investigate patterns of TCR occurrence. Among over 350 genotyped donors of the cohort, an average of approximately 240,000 unique TCR beta nucleotide sequences were sequenced per donor, roughly a sixth of them non-productive. The study aimed to test whether cataloging public T cell receptors could reveal signatures of past pathogen exposure. A later genetic analysis took genome-wide SNP genotypes for about 60% of the roughly 670 donors and used that subset as a discovery cohort. HLA typing included class I and class II loci at four-digit resolution. An earlier analysis of nearly 600 of the donors applied high-throughput TCR beta sequencing to assess whether each TCR beta V gene segment acted as functional or pseudogenic. Donor age, sex, ethnicity and CMV serostatus were compiled alongside the repertoire data. Of the 300 to 450 genotyped donors, about 84% fell in the genetic ancestry cluster associated with self-reported Caucasian donors. All discovery cohort repertoires had been generated on a single sequencing platform. Four to six DR-DQ haplotypes were handled as single units for association and clustering, since linkage in the cohort was strong. In the later analysis, no new phenotypic data were used to find candidate immune exposures; instead, reliance was placed on TCR beta sequences and their occurrence across donors. The study profiled the T cell repertoires of under 850 subjects by immunosequencing and related them to cytomegalovirus serostatus. Besides the first cohort of some 670 subjects, a separate validation cohort made up of about 120 different subjects was used. Typing coverage differed by locus: A, B, C, DRB1 and DQB1 were typed in roughly 620-630 donors, DQA1 in about 550, DPA1 in over 600, and DPB1 in 472. The study at large found these results: The authors suggested that the approach could potentially be extended to other disease states and immunological phenotypes. A later analysis reported that several top co-occurrence clusters appeared linked to parvovirus B19, influenza, CMV and Epstein-Barr virus. HLA typing was unavailable for some donors at each locus, so association tests used only the typed subset. The only immune exposure information available for the cohort was CMV serostatus. In a later analysis, the rate of TCR association differed among HLA loci, with DRB1 alleles having the most associated TCRs and HLA-C alleles having the fewest. In a later genetic analysis, a missense DCLRE1C variant was associated with V-gene and J-gene trimming of TCR beta chains, and the association was replicated in an independent cohort. Most TCR sequences were seen in very few donors, while some public TCRs were found in many individuals. A further reported finding was that TCR beta sequences accurately predicted the HLA-A and HLA-B alleles for most subjects in the first cohort. Assigning TCR associations to individual alleles was difficult when HLA alleles, especially DR and DQ, strongly co-occurred. The classifier was reported to diagnose cytomegalovirus status with high specificity and sensitivity in both the original and validation cohorts. At a false discovery rate of 0.05, a later analysis linked 16,951 TCR beta sequences to specific HLA alleles. In an earlier analysis of about 550 of the donors, most TCR beta V segments were observed in productive rearrangements about 87% or about 30% of the time, broadly matching IMGT annotations. Because counts were too low, more than 15 rarely observed V segments, including chromosome 9 orphons, were left out of the earlier analysis of 500 to 650 of the donors. The cohort was sequenced for TCR beta chains only, and without alpha or paired-chain data the features that could be detected were limited. Correlated functional status among segregating V segments might be attributable to linkage disequilibrium, but an unknown experimental factor could not be ruled out. A cluster of highly shared sequence variants was judged likely to be a technical artifact of the sequencing pipeline. A later analysis found that HLA-associated TCR beta chains were more clonally expanded and had lower generation probabilities than equally common non-associated chains. The 87-base-pair reads could not distinguish some IMGT-functional V segments, including TRBV6-2 and TRBV6-3, so those segments were excluded. The study listed 150 to 200 TCR beta chains as associated with cytomegalovirus. A few of the identified cytomegalovirus-associated TCR beta chains were confirmed in vitro to be specific for cytomegalovirus antigens. In a later genetic analysis, fewer N-insertions in productive TCRs were reported among donors in an Asian-associated ancestry cluster than the roughly 640-donor mean. Sequencing depth was assumed to be roughly uniform across donors in the presence/absence analyses, though that assumption may not hold. According to a later analysis, most CMV-associated TCR beta chains appeared to be HLA-restricted, and the HLA associations seemed to be driven largely by CMV exposure.

In total, approximately 610 healthy bone marrow donors made up the cohort. All cohort members were sampled while nominally healthy, although unrecorded immune exposures were likely present. The donor tested CMV seropositive, placing the donor among the approximately 310 seropositive members of the cohort. A peripheral blood sample was collected from each donor, and TCR beta sequencing was performed on peripheral blood mononuclear cells. Genomic DNA extraction from the blood cell samples was performed with the Qiagen DNeasy Blood Extraction Kit. The CDR3 runs 14 residues from the cysteine to the phenylalanine. Here the CDR3 DNA is all that survives: 42 bases in frame from base 1. The germline V end is reduced by 5 bases and the J end by 7 bases; junction bases left unmatched: 8. As encoded in the germline V gene (reference sequence), CDR1 is PRHDT while CDR2 is FYEKMQ. The library was obtained by the immunoSEQ multiplex PCR assay. A mixture of 60 forward primers for TCR Vbeta segments and 13 reverse primers for TCR Jbeta segments was used in the multiplex PCR. The CDR3 region of rearranged TCR beta genes was amplified from genomic DNA with a multiplex PCR assay. On the Illumina HiSeq System, the amplified TCR beta libraries were sequenced as 87-base-pair reads. From the authors' description of their analysis: A later analysis tallied around 80 million unique TCR beta chains across the 666 repertoires, and around 9.9 million of those chains were shared by two or more donors. To remove PCR and sequencing errors, raw reads were error-corrected and collapsed into unique sequences using a nearest-neighbor algorithm that merged closely related sequences. To assign V, D and J gene segments, CDR3 sequences were aligned to IMGT reference sequences. For a sequence to be retained, a match of at least six nucleotides was required to both a V gene segment and a J gene segment. A rearrangement was called productive if the CDR3 had no stop codons and remained in frame with V and J, and every other rearrangement was called non-productive. CDR3 was defined according to IMGT convention as the region running from the second conserved V-encoded cysteine to the conserved J-encoded phenylalanine. In an earlier analysis of approximately 500 of the donors, sequences lacking an unambiguous match to a single V gene segment were excluded. An earlier analysis of several hundred of the donors classified V segments as functional when productive rearrangements were above 56.7% and as segregating when the standard deviation between donors was above 5%. A statistical classification framework was built to diagnose cytomegalovirus status from the catalog of TCR beta chain sequences. In a later analysis, V and J genes were assigned by comparing TCR nucleotide sequences against IMGT/GENE-DB human TR gene sequences. The TCRdist pipeline was used in a later analysis to assign CDR3 sequences and most-parsimonious VDJ recombination scenarios. In a later analysis, every TCR beta chain was defined by the combination of its CDR3 amino acid sequence and its V-gene family, and reads without a unique V-gene family were dropped. To address suspected cross-contamination and a sequencing artifact, a later analysis removed 450 to 700 highly shared, low-generation-probability nucleotide sequences. In a later analysis, a clonal expansion index for each public chain was calculated from normalized within-repertoire ranks of inferred template counts. In a later analysis, generation probabilities were computed using a VDJ recombination model fitted to out-of-frame rearrangements, and the results were checked against IGoR. In a later analysis, TCR-TCR, TCR-HLA and TCR-CMV co-occurrence was scored with hypergeometric tests, and a repertoire-size bias correction was applied to TCR pairs. In a later analysis, false discovery rates were estimated by permuting HLA or CMV assignments 20 times. In a later analysis, co-occurring TCRs were grouped using DBSCAN, and TCRdist sequence similarity was added for clustering within HLA-allele-positive subsets. Co-occurrence clustering excluded repertoires with fewer than 30,000 or more than 120,000 public chains, plus five with anomalous nucleotide sharing. Imported from immuneACCESS, the table was reduced by TCRdb to in-frame sequences with V and J called. These copies leave out some clones; in studies compared against another copy, an unresolved V gene accounts for under half, and the cause of the remainder is not known. The V and J calls and clone size come from that table; D and trimming were worked out from the DNA. A total of about 160,000 clones appear in this sample, roughly 77% of them only once. The top ten hold more than 3% of the sample.

This TCR came from a young man in good health and CMV-seropositive. The sample comprised PBMCs. The V and J genes are TRBV13 and TRBJ1-2, with 9 middle bases fitting TRBD1. In nucleotide form, the sequence is TGTGCCAGCAGCCGACAGGGGGTTAAGGCTGGCTACACCTTC. This sequence encodes CASSRQGVKAGYTF.